Sequencing of this T cell receptor beta chain was carried out in a study of T cell repertoires in cytomegalovirus infection. TCRdb re-called the reads through MiXCR, storing one row per CDR3 protein. Found here are nearly 700,000 distinct CDR3 sequences, 30% to 35% of them singletons; the top ten hold 18%. CDR1 is MNHNS and CDR2 is SASEGT in the germline V gene. The CDR3 totals 16 residues. Trimming took 4 bases from V and 5 from J, leaving 15 bases between them. This clonotype was detected only a few times. The target antigen is unknown. The V call is TRBV6-1, the J call TRBJ1-6; a possible D gene is TRBD1 (5 bases). Sequencing was performed on cultured PBMCs, taken from culture after CMV antigen stimulation. The TCR originated in a human donor in good health (CMV status not recorded). Some clones in this sample may be carry-over from other donors' samples. CDR3 nucleotide sequence: TGTGCCAGCAGTGTACCGGGGGTACCGGATAATTCACCCCTCCACTTT. As protein: CASSVPGVPDNSPLHF.